The sequence of this TCR beta chain was determined in a study of blood T cell repertoires in COVID-19. As for the study in general: Donors in the United States, Italy and Spain gave samples during acute or convalescent COVID-19. From T cells, B-cell-depleted T cells, or PBMCs came the material, which was cDNA or gDNA.

Source study methods: Nucleated cell counts were estimated from reference gene primer amplification. The protocol was immunoSEQ multiplex PCR, while the TCRdb copy is restricted to in-frame clones and leaves out a portion. D and trimming come from the DNA, and the V and J calls and clone size come from that table. The profile covers 200,000 to 250,000 clones, with just over 85% appearing a single time and about 6% taken by the ten largest. Germline V lookup: CDR1 SGHTA, CDR2 FQGNSA. With 5 bases clipped from V and 0 bases from J, the junction kept 3 bases outside the gene matches. This CDR3 has 15 residues.

The receptor comes from an elderly man with acute or convalescent COVID-19. V gene TRBV7-2 combines with J gene TRBJ1-4, with TRBD1 matching over 7 bases. The sample taken for sequencing was peripheral blood. CDR3 in amino acids: CASSGTVATNEKLFF. CDR3 nucleotide sequence: TGTGCCAGCAGCGGGACAGTCGCAACTAATGAAAAACTGTTTTTT.